This T cell receptor beta chain is drawn from a study of blood T cell repertoires in COVID-19. On the study more broadly: Some COVID-19 samples were acute and others convalescent; all came from the United States, Italy and Spain. The analysed material was cDNA or gDNA that came from T cells, B-cell-depleted T cells, or PBMCs.

The CDR3 contains 14 residues. Germline loops: CDR1 SGHTA, CDR2 FQGNSA. Deletions cut 4 bases from V and 5 bases from J, with 14 bases between. Using immunoSEQ multiplex PCR, the repertoire was profiled, and TCRdb retains in-frame clones only, with some absent. The sample comprises 200,000 to 250,000 clones, around 80% of which are singletons, and under 8.5% rests with the top ten. Sequencing used peripheral blood. The chain carries TRBV7-2 and TRBJ2-5; D uncertain. The sequence came from a woman between 65 and 79 years old with acute or convalescent COVID-19. The CDR3 here is CASSSPVGWETQYF. CDR3 sequence (DNA): TGTGCCAGCAGCTCGCCCGTGGGCTGGGAGACCCAGTACTTC.